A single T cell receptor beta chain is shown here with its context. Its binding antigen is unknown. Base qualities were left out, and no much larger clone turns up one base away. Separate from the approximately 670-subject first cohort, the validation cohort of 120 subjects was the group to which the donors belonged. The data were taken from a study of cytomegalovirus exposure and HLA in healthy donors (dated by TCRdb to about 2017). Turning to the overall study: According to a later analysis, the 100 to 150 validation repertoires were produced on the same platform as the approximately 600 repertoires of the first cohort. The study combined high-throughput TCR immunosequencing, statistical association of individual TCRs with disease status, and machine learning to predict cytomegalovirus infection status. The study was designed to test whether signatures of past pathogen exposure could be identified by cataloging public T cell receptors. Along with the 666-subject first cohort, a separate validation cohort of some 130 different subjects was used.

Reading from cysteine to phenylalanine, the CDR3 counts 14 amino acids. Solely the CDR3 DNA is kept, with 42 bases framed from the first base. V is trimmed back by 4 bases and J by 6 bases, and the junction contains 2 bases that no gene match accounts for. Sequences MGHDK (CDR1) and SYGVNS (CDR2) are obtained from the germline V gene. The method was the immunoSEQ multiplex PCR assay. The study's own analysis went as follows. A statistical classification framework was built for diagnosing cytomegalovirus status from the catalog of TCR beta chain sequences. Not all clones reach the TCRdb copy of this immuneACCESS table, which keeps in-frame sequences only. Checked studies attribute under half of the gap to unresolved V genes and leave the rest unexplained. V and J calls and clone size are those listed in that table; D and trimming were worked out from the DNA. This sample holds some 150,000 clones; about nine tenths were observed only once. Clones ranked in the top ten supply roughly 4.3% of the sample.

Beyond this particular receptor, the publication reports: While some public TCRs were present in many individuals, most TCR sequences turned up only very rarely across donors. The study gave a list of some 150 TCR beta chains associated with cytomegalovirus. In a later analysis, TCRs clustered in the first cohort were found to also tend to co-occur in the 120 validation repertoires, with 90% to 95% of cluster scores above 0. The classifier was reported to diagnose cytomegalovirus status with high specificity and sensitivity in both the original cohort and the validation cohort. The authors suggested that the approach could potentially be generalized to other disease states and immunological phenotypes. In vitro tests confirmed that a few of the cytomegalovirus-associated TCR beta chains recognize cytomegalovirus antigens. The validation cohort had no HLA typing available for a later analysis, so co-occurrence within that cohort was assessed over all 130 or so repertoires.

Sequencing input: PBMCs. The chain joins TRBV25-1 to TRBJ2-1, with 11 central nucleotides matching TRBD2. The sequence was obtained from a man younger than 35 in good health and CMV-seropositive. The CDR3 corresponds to CASSVTSGVNEQFF. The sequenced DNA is TGTGCCAGCAGTGTGACTAGCGGGGTCAATGAGCAGTTCTTC.